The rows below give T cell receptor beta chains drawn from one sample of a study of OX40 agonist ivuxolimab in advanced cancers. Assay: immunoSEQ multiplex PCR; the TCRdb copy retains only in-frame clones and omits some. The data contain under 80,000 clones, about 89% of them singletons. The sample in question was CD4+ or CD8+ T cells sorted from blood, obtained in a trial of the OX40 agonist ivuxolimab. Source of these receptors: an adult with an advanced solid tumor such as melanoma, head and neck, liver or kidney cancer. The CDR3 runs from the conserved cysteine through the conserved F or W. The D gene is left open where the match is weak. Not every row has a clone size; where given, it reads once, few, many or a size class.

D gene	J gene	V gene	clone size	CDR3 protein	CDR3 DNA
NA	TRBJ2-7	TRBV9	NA	CASSEGLSSYEQYF	TGTGCCAGCAGCGAGGGACTTTCCTCCTACGAGCAGTACTTC
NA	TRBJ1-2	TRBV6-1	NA	CASSDWVSPQALF	TGTGCCAGCAGTGATTGGGTGTCTCCACAGGCCCTCTTC
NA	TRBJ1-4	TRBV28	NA	CASSSPSQGRNEKLFF	TGTGCCAGCAGTTCCCCCTCACAGGGAAGGAATGAAAAACTGTTTTTT
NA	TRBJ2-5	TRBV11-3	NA	CASSLVGRGEGETQYF	TGTGCCAGCAGCTTAGTGGGCAGGGGGGAAGGAGAGACCCAGTACTTC
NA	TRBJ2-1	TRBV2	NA	CASREMDSYNEQFF	TGTGCCAGCAGGGAGATGGATTCCTACAATGAGCAGTTCTTC
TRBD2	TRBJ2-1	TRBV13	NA	CASSGPGLALFNEQFF	TGTGCCAGCAGCGGACCGGGACTAGCGCTTTTTAATGAGCAGTTCTTC
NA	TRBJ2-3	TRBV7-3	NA	CASSPGTSSTDTQYF	TGTGCCAGCAGCCCCGGAACTAGCAGCACAGATACGCAGTATTTT
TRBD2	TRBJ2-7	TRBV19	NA	CASSLLAGAIYEQYF	TGTGCCAGTAGTCTGCTAGCGGGAGCGATCTACGAGCAGTACTTC
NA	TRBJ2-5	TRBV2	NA	CASSEERQETQYF	TGTGCCAGCAGTGAAGAGAGGCAAGAGACCCAGTACTTC
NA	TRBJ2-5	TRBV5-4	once	CASSLFGQETQYF	TGTGCCAGCAGCTTGTTCGGGCAAGAGACCCAGTACTTC
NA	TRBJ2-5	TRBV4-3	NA	CASTPGAGYQETQYF	TGCGCCAGCACCCCAGGTGCGGGGTACCAAGAGACCCAGTACTTC
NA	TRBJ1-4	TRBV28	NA	CASSLATPTNEKLFF	TGTGCCAGCAGTTTAGCGACACCAACTAATGAAAAACTGTTTTTT
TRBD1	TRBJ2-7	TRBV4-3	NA	CASSQDRQGGDEQYF	TGCGCCAGCAGCCAAGATCGACAGGGGGGGGACGAGCAGTACTTC
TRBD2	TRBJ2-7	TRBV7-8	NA	CASQGTGTSFYEQYF	TGTGCCAGTCAGGGGACCGGGACTAGCTTCTACGAGCAGTACTTC
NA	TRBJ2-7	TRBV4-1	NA	CASSPGGSGASYEQYF	TGCGCCAGCAGCCCCGGGGGCAGCGGGGCCTCCTACGAGCAGTACTTC
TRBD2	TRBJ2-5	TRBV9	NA	CASSFSGRAQETQYF	TGTGCCAGCAGCTTCAGCGGGAGGGCCCAAGAGACCCAGTACTTC
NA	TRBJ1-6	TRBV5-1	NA	CASSLGGSGWNSPLHF	TGCGCCAGCAGCTTGGGTGGGTCGGGGTGGAATTCACCCCTCCACTTT
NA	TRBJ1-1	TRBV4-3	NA	CASSQDPGTEAFF	TGCGCCAGCAGCCAAGATCCTGGCACTGAAGCTTTCTTT
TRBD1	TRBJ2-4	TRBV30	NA	CAWRDRDRGPFTQYF	TGTGCCTGGAGAGACCGGGACAGGGGACCGTTTACTCAGTACTTC
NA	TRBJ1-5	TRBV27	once	CASSLSRGGGNQPQHF	TGTGCCAGCAGTTTATCGCGGGGTGGGGGCAATCAGCCCCAGCATTTT
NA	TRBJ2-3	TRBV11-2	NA	CASSLAGTDSSTDTQYF	TGTGCCAGCAGCTTAGCGGGGACCGATTCTAGCACAGATACGCAGTATTTT
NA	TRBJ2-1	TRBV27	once	CASSELDRPTDEQFF	TGTGCCAGCAGTGAACTCGACCGGCCGACGGATGAGCAGTTCTTC